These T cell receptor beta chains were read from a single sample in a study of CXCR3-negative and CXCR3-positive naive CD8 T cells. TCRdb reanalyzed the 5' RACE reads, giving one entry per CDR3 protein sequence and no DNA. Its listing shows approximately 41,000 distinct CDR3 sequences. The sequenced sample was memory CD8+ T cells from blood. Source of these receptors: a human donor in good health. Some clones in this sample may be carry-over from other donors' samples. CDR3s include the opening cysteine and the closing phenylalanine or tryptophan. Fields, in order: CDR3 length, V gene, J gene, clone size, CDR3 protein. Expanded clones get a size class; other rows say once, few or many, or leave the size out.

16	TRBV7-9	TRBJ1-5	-	CASSLTDSYPNQPQHF
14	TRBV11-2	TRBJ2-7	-	CASRMTGGPYEQYF
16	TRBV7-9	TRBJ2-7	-	CASSLGAGTETYEQYF
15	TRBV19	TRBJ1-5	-	CASPRGRRVNQPQHF
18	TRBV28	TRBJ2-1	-	CASSLRTGRRGLDNEQFF
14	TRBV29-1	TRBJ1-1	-	CSVGDSRGYTEAFF
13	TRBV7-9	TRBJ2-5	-	CASSLASSETQYF
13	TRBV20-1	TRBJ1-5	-	CSARYPGNQPQHF
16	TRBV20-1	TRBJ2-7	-	CSAPGTGTGFDYEQYF
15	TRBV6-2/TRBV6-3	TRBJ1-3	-	CASSYDADSGNTIYF
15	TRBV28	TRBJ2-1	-	CASRPLAGLYNEQFF
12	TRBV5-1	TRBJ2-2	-	CASTQGAGELFF
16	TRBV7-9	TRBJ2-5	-	CASSLGTGVFQETQYF
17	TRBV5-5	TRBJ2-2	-	CASSLGKIGVNTGELFF
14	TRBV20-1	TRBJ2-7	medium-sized	CSAGVPGQEYEQYF
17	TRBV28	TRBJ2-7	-	CASSPFPGTGYSYEQYF
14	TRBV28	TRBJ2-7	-	CASSYAPGSYEQYF
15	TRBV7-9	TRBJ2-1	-	CASSLQQISYNEQFF
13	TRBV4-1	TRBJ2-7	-	CASSQDRFSEQYF
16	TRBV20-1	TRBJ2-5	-	CSAKGGTSGVRGTQYF
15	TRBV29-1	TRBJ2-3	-	CSVPNGLTSTDTQYF
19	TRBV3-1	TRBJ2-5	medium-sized	CASSQDLSDAGGLGKTQYF
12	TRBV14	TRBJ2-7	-	CASSQDYYEQYF
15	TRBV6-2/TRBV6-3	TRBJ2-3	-	CASSYVRGNTDTQYF
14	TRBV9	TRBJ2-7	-	CASSPRLASHEQYF
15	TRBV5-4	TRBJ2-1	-	CASSLDHSLMNEQFF
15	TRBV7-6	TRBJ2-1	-	CASSLEAREVDEQFF
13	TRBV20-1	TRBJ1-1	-	CSANRVLGAEAFF
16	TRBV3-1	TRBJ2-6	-	CASSQGTGSGANVLTF
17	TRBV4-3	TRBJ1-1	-	CASSPTLGGDSNTEAFF
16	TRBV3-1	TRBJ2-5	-	CASSQSDRGDQETQYF
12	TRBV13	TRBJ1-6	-	CASSLDGSPLHF
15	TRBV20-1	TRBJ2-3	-	CSAPGWSGESDTQYF
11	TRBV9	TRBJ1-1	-	CASSAGPEAFF
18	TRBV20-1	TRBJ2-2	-	CSARDITGAQANTGELFF
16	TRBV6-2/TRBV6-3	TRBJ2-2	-	CASSYFLGENTGELFF
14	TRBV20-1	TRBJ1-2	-	CSADDPDRGRGYTF
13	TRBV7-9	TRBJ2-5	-	CASSERIQETQYF
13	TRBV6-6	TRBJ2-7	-	CASSYGHSYEQYF
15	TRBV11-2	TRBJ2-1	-	CASSLGAGGLSEQFF
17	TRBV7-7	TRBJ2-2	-	CASSQTPIADNTGELFF
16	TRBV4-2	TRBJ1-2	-	CASSAGGDSLVGVDTF
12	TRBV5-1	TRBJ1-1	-	CASSFENTEAFF
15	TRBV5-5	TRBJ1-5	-	CASSLLLDSNQPQHF
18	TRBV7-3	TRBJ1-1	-	CASSLPRLGAGGNTEAFF
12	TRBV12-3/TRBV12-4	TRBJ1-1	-	CASSFVRGSAFF
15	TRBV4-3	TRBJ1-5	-	CASSQDHDTAQPQHF
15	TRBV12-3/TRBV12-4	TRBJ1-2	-	CASSLGEGHLNGYTF
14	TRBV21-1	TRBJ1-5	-	CASSMWGGGQPQHF
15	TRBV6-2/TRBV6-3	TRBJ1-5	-	CASSYNRGLNQPQHF
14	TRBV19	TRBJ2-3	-	CATTWDRSTDTQYF
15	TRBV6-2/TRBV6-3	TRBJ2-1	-	CASHPGQDIYNEQFF
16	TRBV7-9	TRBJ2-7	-	CASSAPDRGLSDEQYF
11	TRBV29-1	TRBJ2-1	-	CSVVGDSREFF
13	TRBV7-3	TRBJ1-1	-	CASSLSGTTEAFF
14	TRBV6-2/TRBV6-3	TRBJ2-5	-	CASSPTGSRETQYF
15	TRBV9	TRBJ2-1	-	CASSLGGGTYNEQFF
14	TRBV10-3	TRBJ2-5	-	CAISESAPQETQYF
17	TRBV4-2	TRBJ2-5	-	CASSQDRWGLPVETQYF